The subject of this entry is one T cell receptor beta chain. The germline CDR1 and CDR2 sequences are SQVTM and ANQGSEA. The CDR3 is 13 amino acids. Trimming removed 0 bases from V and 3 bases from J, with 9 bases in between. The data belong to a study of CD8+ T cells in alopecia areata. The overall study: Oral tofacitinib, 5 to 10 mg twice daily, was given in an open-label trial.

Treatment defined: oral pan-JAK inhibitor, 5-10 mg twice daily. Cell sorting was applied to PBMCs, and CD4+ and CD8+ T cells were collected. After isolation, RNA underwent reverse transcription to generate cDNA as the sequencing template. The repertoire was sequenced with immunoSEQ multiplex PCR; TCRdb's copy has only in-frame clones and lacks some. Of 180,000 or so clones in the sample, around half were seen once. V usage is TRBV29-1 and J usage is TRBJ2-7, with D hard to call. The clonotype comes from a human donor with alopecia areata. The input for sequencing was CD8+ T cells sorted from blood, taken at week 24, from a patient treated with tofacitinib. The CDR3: CSVEDSASYEQYF. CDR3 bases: TGCAGCGTTGAAGACTCAGCGAGCTACGAGCAGTACTTC.